This T cell receptor (beta chain) is from a study of technical replicates of blood from several donors. Profiled with immunoSEQ multiplex PCR; TCRdb holds only in-frame clones, not every one. Of 13,000 or so clones in the sample, approximately 95% were seen once. V shed 5 bases, J shed 6 bases, and the junction held 9 bases outside the gene matches. This CDR3 has 14 amino acids. Germline-derived CDR1 and CDR2 are GTSNPN and SVGIG (reference sequence). The sample consisted of PBMCs. The rearrangement uses TRBV30 and TRBJ1-2, with TRBD1 identical over 10 bases. The origin of this receptor is a human donor in good health. The CDR3 DNA is TGTGCCTGGTCACCGGGACAGGGGTTTCATGGCTACACCTTC. Its protein product is CAWSPGQGFHGYTF.